The 25 T cell receptor beta chains below come from one sample, sequenced in a study of T-cell memory formation after mild COVID-19. A single record per CDR3 protein comes from TCRdb applying MiXCR to the 5' RACE reads. The sample includes 470,000 or so distinct CDR3 sequences, 15% to 20% of them seen just once. The sample was PBMCs or a T cell subset sorted from them (not recorded which). The receptors come from an adult woman who had mild COVID-19 (a few samples of this study predate the infection). Cell type and time point are not known.

The rearrangement links TRBV9 to TRBJ2-4; perhaps D is TRBD1 or TRBD2 (6 bases each). Trimming cost V 0 bases and J 5 bases, with 15 bases left between them. Per germline, CDR1 SGDLS and CDR2 YYNGEE. The CDR3 spans 16 residues. The CDR3 DNA follows: TGTGCCAGCAGCGTAGAGGGAAGGGGGGCTGAAAACATTCAGTACTTC. Residues: CASSVEGRGAENIQYF. The entire variable domain, with the rest obtained from reference TRBV9 and TRBJ2-4, is as follows: DSGVTQTPKHLITATGQRVTLRCSPRSGDLSVYWYQQSLDQGLQFLIQYYNGEERAKGNILERFSAQQFPDLHSELNLSSLELGDSALYFCASSVEGRGAENIQYFGAGTRLSVL.

V and J are TRBV5-5 and TRBJ1-2; D not resolved. V was pared by 4 bases and J by 5 bases, with 15 bases between. The germline CDR1 and CDR2 sequences are SGHKS and YYEKEE (reference sequence). CDR3 length equals 14 residues. The CDR3 spells CASSLSGVWYGYTF. The CDR3 nucleotides are TGTGCCAGCAGCCTCTCAGGCGTGTGGTATGGCTACACCTTC.

The genes are TRBV30 and TRBJ2-7; the D gene is possibly TRBD2 (5 bases). The ends were cut back, 7 bases at V and 0 bases at J, with 13 bases in the middle. The CDR3 loop spans 13 amino acids. Germline CDR1 reads GTSNPN; CDR2 reads SVGIG (reference sequence). The CDR3 is CALDAGGSYEQYF. Here the CDR3 DNA reads TGTGCCTTGGACGCCGGAGGCTCCTACGAGCAGTACTTC.

As to this clonotype: Since a much larger clone is just one base distant, this may be a read error. The J gene is TRBJ1-1, the V gene TRBV3-1; D is uncertain. Trimming left V 6 bases short and J 0 bases short, with 5 bases between. This CDR3 is 12 amino acids long. Germline V lookup: CDR1 LGHDT, CDR2 YNNKEL (reference sequence). CDR3 in amino acids: CASRKVNTEAFF. In DNA form, the CDR3 reads TGTGCCAGCAGGAAGGTGAACACTGAAGCTTTCTTT. The full variable domain, with the rest looked up from reference TRBV3-1 and TRBJ1-1, is DTAVSQTPKYLVTQMGNDKSIKCEQNLGHDTMYWYKQDSKKFLKIMFSYNNKELIINETVPNRFSPKSPDKAHLNLHINSLELGDSAVYFCASRKVNTEAFFGQGTRLTVV.

V gene TRBV5-1 combines with J gene TRBJ2-5; the D gene is possibly TRBD2 (5 bases). Germline V CDR1 and CDR2: SGHRS, YFSETQ. The length of the CDR3 is 15 residues. V lost 5 bases, J lost 5 bases, and 19 bases lay in between. The CDR3 DNA reads TGCGCCAGCAGGCCGTTCCCACTAGTTGGCGAGACCCAGTACTTC. This codes for CASRPFPLVGETQYF.

The chain is built from TRBV12-3 or TRBV12-4 and TRBJ2-5; D unresolved. This CDR3 spans 14 amino acids. V was shortened by 5 bases and J by 5 bases, with 15 bases between the two germline ends. The CDR3: CASSAARRVETQYF. In DNA form, the CDR3 reads TGTGCCAGCAGTGCTGCTCGACGGGTTGAGACCCAGTACTTC.

The gene calls are TRBV29-1 and TRBJ2-1, with D possibly matching TRBD2 (5 bases). This CDR3 has 11 residues. V lost 6 bases and J lost 9, with 12 bases in between. From germline, CDR1 is SQVTM and CDR2 ANQGSEA. The CDR3 coding sequence is TGCAGCGTCTCCCAACGGGGTGAGCAGTTCTTC. It encodes CSVSQRGEQFF.

In its sample, this clonotype was seen many times. This sequence joins TRBV12-5 and TRBJ2-1, with 7 bases lining up with TRBD1. Trimming took 3 bases from V and 5 from J; bases not matched to a gene: 10. Looked up from germline, CDR1 is LGHNT and CDR2 is FRNRAP. The CDR3 sequence is 16 residues long. Here the CDR3 DNA reads TGTGCTAGTGGTTTTTACAGGGGCTCATGGGACAATGAGCAGTTCTTC. Its protein is CASGFYRGSWDNEQFF.

The table lists this clonotype with many counts. The chain couples TRBV5-6 to TRBJ2-5, with TRBD2 identical over 7 bases. Trimming at V came to 4 bases and at J to 1 base, leaving 13 bases not matched to a gene. CDR1 is SGHDT, CDR2 YYEEEE, per germline. This CDR3 is 17 amino acids long. The CDR3 sequence is CASSLILAEVLQETQYF. DNA of the CDR3: TGTGCCAGCAGCCTGATCCTAGCGGAGGTCCTCCAAGAGACCCAGTACTTC.

The chain links TRBV27 to TRBJ2-1; 13 bases fit TRBD2. Germline V CDR1 and CDR2: MNHEY, SMNVEV (reference sequence). This CDR3 spans 17 amino acids. The junction had 11 bases not matched to a gene; V was cut back by 5 bases and J by 7 bases. The CDR3 sequence: CASSREPGLAGLNEQFF. DNA of the CDR3: TGTGCCAGCAGTCGCGAACCGGGACTAGCGGGACTGAATGAGCAGTTCTTC.

This clonotype was counted a few times. This sequence joins TRBV9 and TRBJ1-1; D is uncertain. V lost 2 bases, J lost 8 bases, and 16 bases lay in between. Germline V gene sequence: CDR1 SGDLS, CDR2 YYNGEE. This CDR3 is 14 amino acids long. In nucleotides, the CDR3 is TGTGCCAGCAGCGTGGGAGTAGGGAGCATAGAAGCTTTCTTT. It encodes CASSVGVGSIEAFF.

This clonotype was seen a handful of times. This chain uses TRBV27 with TRBJ2-3; tentative D call: TRBD1 (6 bases). Trimming took off 5 bases at V and 0 bases at J, with 21 bases between the two ends. This CDR3 is built from 18 residues. From germline, CDR1 is MNHEY and CDR2 SMNVEV (reference sequence). CDR3 residues: CASSPFLPAGASTDTQYF. The DNA for the CDR3 is TGTGCCAGCAGTCCCTTTTTGCCCGCAGGGGCGAGCACAGATACGCAGTATTTT.

Remarks on this clonotype: A much larger clone differs by one base, so this may be a read error. CDR3 in amino acids: CASRAGEDGEQFF. The CDR3 nucleotides are TGTGCCAGCAGAGCTGGAGAGGATGGGGAGCAGTTCTTC. The chain carries TRBV6-2 or TRBV6-3 and TRBJ2-1; D not resolved. V was trimmed by 6 bases and J by 10 bases, leaving 16 bases between them. The CDR3 length is 13 residues. Germline loops: CDR1 MNHEY, CDR2 SVGEGT.

This clonotype was counted only a few times. The V call is TRBV5-1, the J call TRBJ2-1; TRBD2 is a possible D gene (5 bases). Trimming stripped 1 base from V and 6 bases from J, with 14 bases between. The CDR3 is 15 residues long. Looked up from germline, CDR1 is SGHRS and CDR2 is YFSETQ. Written as DNA, the CDR3 is TGCGCCAGCAGCTTGAATCGGGAAGTTGGCAATGAGCAGTTCTTC. It is translated as CASSLNREVGNEQFF.

This chain connects TRBV20-1 to TRBJ1-2; TRBD1 matches 9 bases. V shed 6 bases, J shed 4 bases, and the junction held 6 bases outside the gene matches. The CDR3 sequence is 13 residues long. Germline V gives CDR1 DFQATT, CDR2 SNEGSKA (reference sequence). The CDR3 sequence is CSARQGVGYGYTF. In DNA, the CDR3 is TGCAGTGCGCGACAGGGGGTTGGCTATGGCTACACCTTC.

This chain links TRBV7-6 with TRBJ2-1; D ambiguous. V was trimmed by 4 bases and J by 4 bases, leaving 14 bases between them. The CDR3 is 15 residues long. Germline CDR1 is SGHVS and CDR2 is FNYEAQ. Here the CDR3 DNA reads TGTGCCAGCAGCTCGTTACCCCTACATTACAATGAGCAGTTCTTC. Its translation: CASSSLPLHYNEQFF.

This rearrangement joins TRBV3-1 to TRBJ1-2; a weak D match, TRBD1 (6 bases). The V and J ends lost 0 bases and 3 bases respectively, with 11 bases between them. The CDR3 covers 15 residues. Germline V gene lookup returns CDR1 LGHDT and CDR2 YNNKEL (reference sequence). The CDR3 sequence: CASSQEDRPHYGYTF. The CDR3 coding sequence is TGTGCCAGCAGCCAAGAGGACAGACCCCACTATGGCTACACCTTC.

This clonotype was observed a few times. This sequence joins TRBV20-1 and TRBJ2-7; D ambiguous. This CDR3 is built from 12 residues. Germline assignment: CDR1 DFQATT and CDR2 SNEGSKA (reference sequence). Deletions cut 0 bases from V and 5 bases from J, with 8 bases between. CDR3 sequence: CSARDGKNEQYF. DNA of the CDR3: TGCAGTGCTAGAGATGGAAAAAACGAGCAGTACTTC.

The chain has TRBV9 and TRBJ1-6; D is possibly TRBD1 (5 bases). Trimming cost V 4 bases and J 7 bases, with 12 bases left between them. Germline CDR1 is SGDLS and CDR2 is YYNGEE. This CDR3 has 14 residues. CDR3 in amino acids: CASSTGHTNSPLHF. Here the CDR3 DNA reads TGTGCCAGCAGCACCGGACACACAAATTCACCCCTCCACTTT.

The chain links TRBV20-1 to TRBJ2-7; D is perhaps TRBD1 (6 bases). This CDR3 has 15 residues. Germline V gene lookup returns CDR1 DFQATT and CDR2 SNEGSKA (reference sequence). V was cut by 5 bases and J by 6 bases, with 23 bases left in between. Written as DNA, the CDR3 is TGCAGTGCTTCCCGAACCGGGACAACATTAATCGAGCAGTACTTC. This codes for CSASRTGTTLIEQYF.

CDR3 region: CASSYSTGYGEQYF. The CDR3 coding sequence is TGTGCCAGCAGTTACTCGACAGGGTATGGGGAGCAGTACTTC. The rearrangement joins TRBV6-5 to TRBJ2-7; 7 bases fit TRBD1. The CDR3 has 14 amino acids. The V segment lost 0 bases and the J segment 7 bases; nucleotides outside the gene matches: 6. Germline CDR1 MNHEY, CDR2 SVGAGI.

The sample holds a few counts of this clonotype. CDR3 bases: TGTGCCAGCCGACAGGCGATTAATCAGCCCCAGCATTTT. Translation gives CASRQAINQPQHF. The V and J genes are TRBV27 and TRBJ1-5; tentatively, D is TRBD1 (6 bases). V lost 8 bases, J lost 4 bases, and 12 bases lay in between. CDR1 is MNHEY and CDR2 is SMNVEV in the germline V gene (reference sequence). The CDR3 runs to 13 residues.

The rearrangement links TRBV5-1 to TRBJ1-5; D is unclear. The CDR3 is made up of 17 amino acids. Between the trimmed V and J ends, which lost 0 bases and 1 base, there was a span of 14 bases. Germline CDR1 is SGHRS and CDR2 is YFSETQ. The CDR3 reads CASSLGVRSLSNQPQHF. CDR3 DNA sequence: TGCGCCAGCAGCTTGGGGGTAAGAAGTCTCAGCAATCAGCCCCAGCATTTT.

V is TRBV18 and J is TRBJ1-2; TRBD1 aligns across 11 bases. The trim removed 0 bases at V and 3 bases at J, leaving 6 bases unmatched. The CDR3 consists of 17 residues. The germline V gene encodes CDR1 KGHSH and CDR2 LQKENI. As DNA, the CDR3 is TGTGCCAGCTCACCACCTGGACAGGGGGCCAGTCACTATGGCTACACCTTC. Protein: CASSPPGQGASHYGYTF.

This clonotype was counted between two and nine times. The rearrangement links TRBV10-3 to TRBJ2-7; D is ambiguous. This CDR3 has 12 amino acids. The germline V and J ends were trimmed by 3 bases and 6 bases, with 9 bases remaining between them. Germline V gene lookup returns CDR1 ENHRY and CDR2 SYGVKD. The DNA for the CDR3 is TGTGCCATCAGTGAAGTAAGAGCCGAGCAGTACTTC. It yields the protein CAISEVRAEQYF.